This T cell receptor (beta chain) was recovered during a study of blood T cells in healthy people across ages. Overall study context: Template-switching capture recovered about one barcoded beta molecule per two T cells.

Combining a sample-barcoded 5' primer with a J-beta primer mix, a second PCR ran for roughly 7 to 12 cycles. Each cDNA molecule was tagged by a template-switch adaptor that had 12 random nucleotides. Each of the samples gave a minimum of 3 million paired-end reads that contained CDR3. Via MiXCR, TCRdb re-called the 5' RACE reads, giving one row per CDR3 protein. The sample yields 650,000 or so distinct CDR3 sequences, more than 45% seen once. The source material was blood. The source is a woman at least 80 years old in good health.

CDR3 DNA sequence: TGCAGTGCGAGGCTAGACTACAATGAGCAGTTCTTC. This codes for CSARLDYNEQFF. V gene TRBV20-1 combines with J gene TRBJ2-1, with D uncertain. Germline CDR1 is DFQATT and CDR2 is SNEGSKA (reference sequence). V was trimmed by 6 bases and J by 3 bases, leaving 9 bases between them. The CDR3 runs to 12 residues.